A single sample gave rise to the 27 T cell receptor beta chains below, sequenced in a study of Graves' ophthalmopathy and Graves' hyperthyroidism listed by TCRdb under 2018. TCRdb shows the sequencer as Illumina HiSeq 2000. For repertoire sequencing, the TCR beta CDR3 regions were amplified from RNA transcripts. HTBI primers and the Qiagen OneStep RT-PCR kit were used in a first-round RT-PCR, which was followed by a second-round multiplex PCR, size selection and purification. The public reads were run again by TCRdb, first through fastp at Q25 and then through MiXCR, and only productive beta chains were kept. All rows with the same CDR3 protein become a single entry with the most common DNA and genes. Here the sample has a few hundred thousand distinct CDR3 sequences; under 25% occur a single time. The ten largest account for more than 2.5% of the sample. Sequenced input: peripheral blood. The receptors were sampled from a woman between 18 and 29 years old with stable Graves' hyperthyroidism. Donor details come from another sample of the same person, matched by shared clones.

Ten or more counts support this clonotype. The chain uses TRBV5-1 and TRBJ2-7; 12 nucleotides line up with TRBD2. The CDR3 runs to 15 residues. The V segment lost 4 bases and the J segment 5 bases; nucleotides outside the gene matches: 7. Germline V CDR1 and CDR2: SGHRS, YFSETQ. The CDR3 loop reads CASSITSGRSHEQYF. As DNA, the CDR3 is TGCGCCAGCAGCATTACTAGCGGGAGGTCCCACGAGCAGTACTTC.

V is TRBV20-1 and J is TRBJ2-5; 9 bases map to TRBD1. V shed 5 bases and J 3 bases; nucleotides not matched to a gene: 4. Germline CDR1 reads DFQATT; CDR2 reads SNEGSKA (reference sequence). The CDR3 loop spans 13 amino acids. This chain's CDR3 is CSAPRTGEETQYF. The CDR3 DNA sequence: TGCAGTGCTCCTAGGACAGGGGAAGAGACCCAGTACTTC.

This clonotype was seen many times. The rearrangement uses TRBV7-3 and TRBJ2-7; maybe TRBD1 (6 bases). This CDR3 contains 17 residues. The germline V and J ends were trimmed by 3 bases and 0 bases, with 18 bases remaining between them. Germline CDR1 SGHTA, CDR2 FQGTGA. The CDR3 region has the DNA TGTGCCAGCAGCTTGCAGAAGAGGACAGATCACTCCTACGAGCAGTACTTC. Amino acids: CASSLQKRTDHSYEQYF.

V usage is TRBV20-1 and J usage is TRBJ2-3; 9 positions match TRBD2. CDR3 length: 16 amino acids. The junction had 10 bases not matched to a gene; V was cut back by 0 bases and J by 6 bases. Germline V CDR1 and CDR2: DFQATT, SNEGSKA (reference sequence). CDR3: CSARDSLAGSPDTQYF. The CDR3 DNA is TGCAGTGCTAGAGATTCGCTAGCGGGGTCTCCCGATACGCAGTATTTT.

This clonotype was observed a handful of times. The genes are TRBV9 and TRBJ1-5, with 8 bases matching TRBD1. Trimming removed 5 bases from V and 5 bases from J; junction bases left unmatched: 9. The CDR3 contains 15 residues. CDR1 SGDLS and CDR2 YYNGEE come from the germline V gene. CDR3 nucleotides: TGTGCCAGCAGAGAAGACAGGGGAGTGGATCAGCCCCAGCATTTT. Encoded protein: CASREDRGVDQPQHF.

This clonotype showed up many times. The J gene is TRBJ2-3, the V gene TRBV10-3, with unresolved D. This CDR3 spans 15 amino acids. Trimming removed 6 bases from V and 3 bases from J, with 16 bases in between. Looked up from germline, CDR1 is ENHRY and CDR2 is SYGVKD. The CDR3 DNA sequence: TGTGCCATCAGCACTACTCTCGGAGTTACAGATACGCAGTATTTT. Protein: CAISTTLGVTDTQYF.

This clonotype has ten or more counts. The genes are TRBV20-1 and TRBJ2-7, with 10 bases fitting TRBD2. This CDR3 is 13 amino acids long. The germline V gene encodes CDR1 DFQATT and CDR2 SNEGSKA (reference sequence). J gave up 4 bases and V 3 bases, and 3 bases lay outside the gene matches. The CDR3 protein is CSASSSGRYEQYF. DNA of the CDR3: TGCAGTGCTAGTAGTAGCGGGAGGTACGAGCAGTACTTC.

This clonotype has a count of ten or more. The chain couples TRBV20-1 to TRBJ2-7, with 9 bases identical to TRBD2. CDR3 length: 15 amino acids. Looked up from germline, CDR1 is DFQATT and CDR2 is SNEGSKA (reference sequence). V lost 3 bases, J lost 2 bases, and 8 bases stayed unmatched. The DNA of the CDR3 is TGCAGTGCTAGTGCCCCAGGCGGGAGGGCCTACGAGCAGTACTTC. Translation: CSASAPGGRAYEQYF.

Ten or more counts support this clonotype. V usage is TRBV6-1 and J usage is TRBJ2-7, with TRBD1 identical over 8 bases. CDR3 size: 15 residues. Losses at the gene ends were 6 bases for V and 0 bases for J; bases not matched to a gene: 7. Germline loops: CDR1 MNHNS, CDR2 SASEGT. The CDR3: CASRRSTGVSYEQYF. The CDR3 DNA sequence: TGTGCCAGCAGACGATCGACAGGGGTCTCCTACGAGCAGTACTTC.

There are many counts of this clonotype. The chain carries TRBV9 and TRBJ1-2, with D tentatively TRBD1 (5 bases). V lost 3 bases and J 8 bases, leaving 14 bases between the germline ends. CDR1 and CDR2 (germline): SGDLS, YYNGEE. The CDR3 length is 13 residues. The CDR3 reads CASSEGRGLGYTF. CDR3 nucleotides: TGTGCCAGCAGCGAGGGACGGGGATTGGGCTACACCTTC.

This clonotype was detected many times. The chain carries TRBV12-3 or TRBV12-4 and TRBJ2-7, with D maybe TRBD2 (5 bases). The CDR3 is made up of 15 amino acids. Trimming shortened V by 5 bases and J by 2 bases, and 16 bases separated the two germline ends. CDR3 protein: CASSPGPTEAYEQYF. The CDR3, as DNA: TGTGCCAGCAGTCCCGGTCCTACGGAGGCCTACGAGCAGTACTTC.

This clonotype was recorded at least ten times. The chain recombines TRBV25-1 with TRBJ2-2; 10 positions match TRBD2. Per germline, CDR1 MGHDK and CDR2 SYGVNS. The CDR3 runs to 14 residues. With 3 bases clipped from V and 6 bases from J, the junction kept 1 base outside the gene matches. As DNA, the CDR3 is TGTGCCAGCAGTGACCTAGCGGGGGCCGGGGAGCTGTTTTTT. It specifies CASSDLAGAGELFF.

The sample holds many counts of this clonotype. The chain couples TRBV20-1 to TRBJ2-7, with TRBD2 identical over 8 bases. The CDR3 runs 13 residues. Germline CDR1 and CDR2: DFQATT and SNEGSKA (reference sequence). Trimming cost V 5 bases and J 6 bases; bases outside gene matches: 9. The CDR3 DNA is TGCAGTGCTTTAAGCGGGAGTGGAATCGAGCAGTACTTC. Translation gives CSALSGSGIEQYF.

This clonotype was observed at least ten times. CDR3 nucleotides: TGTGCCAGCAGTTACTCGCTAGGGGGGGGCTATAATTCACCCCTCCACTTT. Its translation is CASSYSLGGGYNSPLHF. This chain connects TRBV6-5 to TRBJ1-6; possibly TRBD1 for D (6 bases). The CDR3 contains 17 residues. V was clipped by 0 bases and J by 3 bases, with 12 bases between them. Germline assignment: CDR1 MNHEY and CDR2 SVGAGI.

There are many counts of this clonotype. The chain is built from TRBV18 and TRBJ2-4; 10 bases are shared with TRBD2. The germline V gene encodes CDR1 KGHSH and CDR2 LQKENI. V was pared by 0 bases and J by 6 bases, with 2 bases of the junction left unmatched. This CDR3 has 15 amino acids. The CDR3 coding sequence is TGTGCCAGCTCACCACCTGTAGCGGGGGGAAACATTCAGTACTTC. Protein product: CASSPPVAGGNIQYF.

In this sample, this clonotype turned up many times. DNA for the CDR3: TGTGCCAGCAGCCTCCTTGGGGTGAACACTGAAGCTTTCTTT. As protein: CASSLLGVNTEAFF. The chain carries TRBV12-3 or TRBV12-4 and TRBJ1-1; D remains ambiguous. Trimming pared 6 bases from V and 0 bases from J, leaving 11 bases between. This CDR3 is built from 14 residues.

This clonotype was counted a few times. A read error may be the cause here, since a much bigger clone is one base away. J is TRBJ2-2 and V is TRBV12-3 or TRBV12-4; D not resolved. Between the trimmed V and J ends, which lost 5 bases and 5 bases, there was a span of 9 bases. The CDR3 totals 13 residues. The CDR3 reads CASSHGQTGELFF. The CDR3, as DNA: TGTGCCAGCAGTCACGGGCAGACCGGGGAGCTGTTTTTT.

A remark on this clonotype: This CDR3 fails to terminate in the conserved phenylalanine or tryptophan, so it likely reflects a read error. The chain combines TRBV5-1 with TRBJ2-7; D gene uncertain. The CDR3 extends over 14 amino acids. Trimming stripped 2 bases from V and 0 bases from J, with 9 bases between. CDR1 is SGHRS and CDR2 is YFSETQ in the germline V gene. CDR3 region: CASSFRFSSYEQYL. DNA of the CDR3: TGCGCCAGCAGCTTCAGGTTTTCCTCCTACGAGCAGTACCTC.

This clonotype was picked up many times. The CDR3 nucleotides read TGTGCCAGCAGCCAAAACGATATGCCTCTTAGCAATCAGCCCCAGCATTTT. Protein: CASSQNDMPLSNQPQHF. The rearrangement joins TRBV7-2 to TRBJ1-5; no definite D call. Trimming removed 5 bases from V and 0 bases from J, with 17 bases in between. This CDR3 is built from 17 residues. Germline V CDR1 and CDR2: SGHTA, FQGNSA.

CDR3 nucleotide sequence: TGTGCCAGCAGTTTCCTCAGGGAGAATGGCTACACCTTC. This gives the protein CASSFLRENGYTF. This chain joins TRBV12-3 or TRBV12-4 and TRBJ1-2; D perhaps matches TRBD1 (5 bases). The CDR3 is made up of 13 amino acids. Deletions cut 3 bases from V and 6 bases from J, with 11 bases between.

This clonotype showed up many times. The chain has TRBV30 and TRBJ2-7, with D hard to call. Trimming left V 0 bases short and J 5 bases short, with 8 bases between. Germline V gene data show CDR1 as GTSNPN and CDR2 as SVGIG (reference sequence). CDR3 length equals 12 residues. The CDR3 nucleotides are TGTGCCTGGAGTGTATATGGGAACGAGCAGTACTTC. This codes for CAWSVYGNEQYF. Full variable domain (rest looked up from reference TRBV30 and TRBJ2-7): SQTIHQWPATLVQPVGSPLSLECTVEGTSNPNLYWYRQAAGRGLQLLFYSVGIGQISSEVPQNLSASRPQDRQFILSSKKLLLSDSGFYLCAWSVYGNEQYFGPGTRLTVT.

In its sample, this clonotype was seen many times. The chain carries TRBV20-1 and TRBJ2-4; D assignment may be TRBD1 or TRBD2 (6 bases each). CDR3 length: 14 amino acids. CDR1 is DFQATT and CDR2 is SNEGSKA in the germline V gene (reference sequence). V was clipped by 6 bases and J by 0 bases, with 12 bases between them. The CDR3 region has the DNA TGCAGTGCGGGGGGCGTACTAGCCAAAAACATTCAGTACTTC. Encoded protein: CSAGGVLAKNIQYF.

This clonotype was counted many times. This CDR3 reads CASSLGAIYEQYF. The CDR3 DNA is TGTGCCAGCAGTTTAGGGGCAATCTACGAGCAGTACTTC. The rearrangement uses TRBV28 and TRBJ2-7, with a tentative D call TRBD1 (5 bases). CDR1 and CDR2 (germline): MDHEN, SYDVKM. The CDR3 runs 13 residues. V lost 2 bases to trimming and J lost 3 bases, with 8 bases between them.

This clonotype has at least ten counts. The chain is built from TRBV19 and TRBJ1-2; D unclear. The CDR3 has 15 residues. The germline V and J ends were trimmed by 5 bases and 6 bases, with 19 bases remaining between them. In germline, CDR1 is LNHDA, CDR2 SQIVND (reference sequence). For the CDR3, the DNA is TGTGCCAGTAGTCGACCAGCCGGGCAGGTTCATGGCTACACCTTC. Translating it yields CASSRPAGQVHGYTF.

The chain couples TRBV6-1 to TRBJ1-2; D is unclear. Germline CDR1 MNHNS, CDR2 SASEGT. This CDR3 is built from 13 residues. The germline V and J ends were trimmed by 1 base and 4 bases, with 7 bases remaining between them. This CDR3 is CASSEVLGYGYTF. The DNA of the CDR3 is TGTGCCAGCAGTGAAGTCCTGGGCTATGGCTACACCTTC.

The rearrangement uses TRBV2 and TRBJ1-2; D is perhaps TRBD1 (6 bases). CDR1 is SNHLY and CDR2 is FYNNEI in the germline V gene. Trimming cost V 8 bases and J 6 bases, with 16 bases left between them. The CDR3 sequence is 13 residues long. Here the CDR3 DNA reads TGTGCCAGCTATAATTGGGGGGCGGATGGCTACACCTTC. Translated, it gives CASYNWGADGYTF. Together with reference TRBV2 and TRBJ1-2, the CDR3 gives the full variable domain: EPEVTQTPSHQVTQMGQEVILRCVPISNHLYFYWYRQILGQKVEFLVSFYNNEISEKSEIFDDQFSVERPDGSNFTLKIRSTKLEDSAMYFCASYNWGADGYTFGSGTRLTVV.

In its sample, this clonotype was seen many times. V gene TRBV19 combines with J gene TRBJ1-2; D remains unclear. The CDR3 totals 13 residues. Between the trimmed V and J ends, which lost 7 bases and 3 bases, there was a span of 12 bases. CDR1 is LNHDA and CDR2 is SQIVND in the germline V gene (reference sequence). CDR3 loop: CASTLGPYYGYTF. The CDR3 DNA follows: TGTGCCAGTACACTAGGGCCTTACTATGGCTACACCTTC.